This T cell receptor beta chain derives from a study of PD-1 blockade in classical Hodgkin lymphoma. Findings of the study overall: Newly diagnosed patients reportedly had lower baseline TCR diversity than healthy donors. Whoever responded completely had baseline diversity much like that seen in newly diagnosed patients.

The repertoire was sequenced with immunoSEQ multiplex PCR; TCRdb's copy has only in-frame clones and lacks some. The data hold some 17,000 clones, with 75% observed a single time. Time point indicated: cycle 4 day 1 (C4D1), after 5 to 7 weeks of nivolumab. Every patient relapsed after autologous stem cell transplantation, and brentuximab vedotin exposure varied. Researchers report purifying CD4+ T cells from thawed PBMCs by magnetic negative selection. Best overall response was complete response, partial response or progressive disease in these relapsed/refractory classical Hodgkin lymphoma patients. Notes on this clone: Antigen: not known.

The sequence came from a human donor with classical Hodgkin lymphoma. The sequences come from CD4+ T cells from blood, collected before the fourth cycle of nivolumab.

CDR3 region: CASHSQGGNTQYF. The CDR3, as DNA: TGTGCCAGCCATTCACAGGGAGGAAATACGCAGTATTTT. The chain links TRBV19 to TRBJ2-3, with D tentatively TRBD1 or TRBD2 (6 bases each). Trimming took 9 bases from V and 7 from J, leaving 17 bases between them. The CDR3 length is 13 residues. Germline CDR1 reads LNHDA; CDR2 reads SQIVND (reference sequence).